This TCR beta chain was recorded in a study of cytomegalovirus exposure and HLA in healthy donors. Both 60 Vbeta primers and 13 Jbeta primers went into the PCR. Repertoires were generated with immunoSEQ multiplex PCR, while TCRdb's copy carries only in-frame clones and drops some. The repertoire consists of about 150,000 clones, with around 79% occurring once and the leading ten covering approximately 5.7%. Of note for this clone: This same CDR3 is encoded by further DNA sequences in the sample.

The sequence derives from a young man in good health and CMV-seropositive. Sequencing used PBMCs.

CDR3 nucleotide sequence: TGTGCCAGCCCTATAAAGAGGTGGGGCCTTTTCACAGATACGCAGTATTTT. Protein sequence: CASPIKRWGLFTDTQYF. The rearrangement links TRBV27 to TRBJ2-3; tentatively, D is TRBD1 (5 bases). The V end was cut by 8 bases, the J end by 2 bases, with 23 bases between. This CDR3 has 17 residues. CDR1 is MNHEY, CDR2 SMNVEV, per germline (reference sequence).